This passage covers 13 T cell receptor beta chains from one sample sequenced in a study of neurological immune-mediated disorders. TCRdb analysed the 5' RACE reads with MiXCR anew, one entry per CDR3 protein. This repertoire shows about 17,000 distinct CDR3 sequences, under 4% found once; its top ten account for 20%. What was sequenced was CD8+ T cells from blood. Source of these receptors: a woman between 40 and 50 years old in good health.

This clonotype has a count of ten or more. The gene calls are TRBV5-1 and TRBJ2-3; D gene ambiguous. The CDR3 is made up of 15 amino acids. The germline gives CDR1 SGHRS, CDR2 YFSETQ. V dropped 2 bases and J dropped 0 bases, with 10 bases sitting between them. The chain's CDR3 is CASSFVDLSTDTQYF. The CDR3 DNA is TGCGCCAGCAGCTTCGTCGACCTGAGCACAGATACGCAGTATTTT. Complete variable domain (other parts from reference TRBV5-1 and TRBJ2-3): KAGVTQTPRYLIKTRGQQVTLSCSPISGHRSVSWYQQTPGQGLQFLFEYFSETQRNKGNFPGRFSGRQFSNSRSEMNVSTLELGDSALYLCASSFVDLSTDTQYFGPGTRLTVL.

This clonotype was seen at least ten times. The CDR3 is CASSNRGYQETQYF. Here the CDR3 DNA reads TGCGCCAGCAGCAACAGGGGTTATCAAGAGACCCAGTACTTC. The V call is TRBV4-1, the J call TRBJ2-5; 7 nucleotides align to TRBD1. The CDR3 consists of 14 residues. With V trimmed by 5 bases and J by 2 bases, 5 bases remained unmatched. The germline V gene encodes CDR1 MGHRA and CDR2 YSYEKL.

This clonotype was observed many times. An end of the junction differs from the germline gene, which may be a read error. In DNA form, the CDR3 reads TGTGCCACCAGTTGGAGGGAGTGGTACAATGAGCAGTTCTTC. Translating it yields CATSWREWYNEQFF. The chain is built from TRBV6-2 or TRBV6-3 and TRBJ2-1, with D possibly TRBD2 on 6 matching bases. The germline V gene encodes CDR1 MNHEY and CDR2 SVGEGT. This CDR3 has 14 amino acids.

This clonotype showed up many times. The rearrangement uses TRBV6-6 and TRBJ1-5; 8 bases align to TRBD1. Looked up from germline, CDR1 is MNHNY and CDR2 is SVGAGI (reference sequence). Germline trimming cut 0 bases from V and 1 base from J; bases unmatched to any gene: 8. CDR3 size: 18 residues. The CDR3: CASSYSDRVVGSNQPQHF. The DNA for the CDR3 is TGTGCCAGCAGTTACTCGGACAGGGTGGTGGGAAGCAATCAGCCCCAGCATTTT.

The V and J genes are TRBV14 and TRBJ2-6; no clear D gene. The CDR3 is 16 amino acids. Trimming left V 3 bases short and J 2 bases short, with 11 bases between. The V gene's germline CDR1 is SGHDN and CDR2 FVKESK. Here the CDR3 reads CASSHGPAAGANVLTF. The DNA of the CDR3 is TGTGCCAGCAGCCACGGTCCTGCCGCTGGGGCCAACGTCCTGACTTTC.

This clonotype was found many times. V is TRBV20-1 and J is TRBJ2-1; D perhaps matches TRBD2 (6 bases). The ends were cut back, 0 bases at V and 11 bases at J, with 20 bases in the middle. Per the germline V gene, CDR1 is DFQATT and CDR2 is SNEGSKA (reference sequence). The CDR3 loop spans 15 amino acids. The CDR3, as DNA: TGCAGTGCTAGAGATCTGGACATAGGGCGGGGTAAGCAGTTCTTC. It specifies CSARDLDIGRGKQFF.

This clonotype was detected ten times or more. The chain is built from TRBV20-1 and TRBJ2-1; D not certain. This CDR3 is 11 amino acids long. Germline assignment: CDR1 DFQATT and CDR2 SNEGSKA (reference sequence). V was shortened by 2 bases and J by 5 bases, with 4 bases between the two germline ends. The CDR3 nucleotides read TGCAGTGCTAGATTGGACAATGAGCAGTTCTTC. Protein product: CSARLDNEQFF.

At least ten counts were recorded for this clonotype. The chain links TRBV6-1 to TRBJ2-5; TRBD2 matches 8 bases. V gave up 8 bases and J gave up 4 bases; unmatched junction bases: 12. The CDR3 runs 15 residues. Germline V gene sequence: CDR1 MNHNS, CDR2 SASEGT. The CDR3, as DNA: TGTGCCAGCTTACTAGGCGGGAGCGGGGGAGAGACCCAGTACTTC. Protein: CASLLGGSGGETQYF.

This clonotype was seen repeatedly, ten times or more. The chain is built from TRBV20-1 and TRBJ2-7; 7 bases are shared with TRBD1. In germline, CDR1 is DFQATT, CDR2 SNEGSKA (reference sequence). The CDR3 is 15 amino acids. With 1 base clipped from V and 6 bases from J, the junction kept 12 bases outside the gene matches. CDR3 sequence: CSARARTGDWGEQYF. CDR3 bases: TGCAGTGCTAGAGCTCGGACAGGCGACTGGGGCGAGCAGTACTTC.

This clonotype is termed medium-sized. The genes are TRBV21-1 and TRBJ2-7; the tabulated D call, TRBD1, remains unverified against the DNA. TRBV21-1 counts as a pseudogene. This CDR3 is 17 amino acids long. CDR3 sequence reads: CASSKFPDRERCYEQYF. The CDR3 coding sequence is TGTGCCAGCAGCAAATTTCCGGACAGGGAAAGATGCTACGAGCAGTACTTC.

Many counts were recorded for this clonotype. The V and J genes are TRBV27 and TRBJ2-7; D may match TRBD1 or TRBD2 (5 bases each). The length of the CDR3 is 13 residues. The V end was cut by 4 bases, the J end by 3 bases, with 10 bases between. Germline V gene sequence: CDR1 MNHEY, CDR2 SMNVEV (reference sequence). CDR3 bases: TGTGCCAGCAGTTCGGGTGGGGGCTACGAGCAGTACTTC. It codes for CASSSGGGYEQYF.

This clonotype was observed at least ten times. CDR3 in amino acids: CASSLGDRYSNQPQHF. Here the CDR3 DNA reads TGTGCCAGCAGCTTAGGGGACAGATATAGCAATCAGCCCCAGCATTTT. The chain is built from TRBV7-6 and TRBJ1-5, with TRBD1 identical over 7 bases. The germline CDR1 and CDR2 sequences are SGHVS and FNYEAQ. The V segment lost 1 base and the J segment 0 bases; nucleotides outside the gene matches: 3. This CDR3 has 16 amino acids.

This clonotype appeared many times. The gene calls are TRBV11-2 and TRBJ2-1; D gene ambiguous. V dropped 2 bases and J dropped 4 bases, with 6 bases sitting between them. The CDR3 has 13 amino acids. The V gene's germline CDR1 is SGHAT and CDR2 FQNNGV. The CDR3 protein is CASSLRAYNEQFF. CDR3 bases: TGTGCCAGCAGCTTAAGAGCATACAATGAGCAGTTCTTC.